The 12 T cell receptor beta chains below come from one sample, sequenced in a study of technical replicates of blood from several donors. The data were produced by immunoSEQ multiplex PCR, yet TCRdb's version contains in-frame clones alone and is incomplete. The sample includes fewer than 75,000 clones, 93% of them seen just once. Sequenced: T cells isolated from PBMCs. These receptor sequences come from a human donor in good health.

V gene TRBV28 combines with J gene TRBJ2-7; D perhaps matches TRBD2 (7 bases). Germline values: CDR1 MDHEN, CDR2 SYDVKM. The V gene lost 3 bases and the J gene lost 7 bases, with 13 bases spanning the gap. The CDR3 has 13 amino acids. The CDR3 loop is CASSFGGAGEQYF. The CDR3 DNA sequence: TGTGCCAGCAGTTTTGGGGGGGCAGGAGAGCAGTACTTC.

The J gene is TRBJ1-3, the V gene TRBV13; D remains ambiguous. Germline assignment: CDR1 PRHDT and CDR2 FYEKMQ (reference sequence). The CDR3 consists of 14 residues. The V end was cut by 8 bases, the J end by 0 bases, with 11 bases between. This CDR3 is CASASFPSGNTIYF. DNA for the CDR3: TGTGCCAGCGCAAGCTTCCCCTCTGGAAACACCATATATTTT.

This chain joins TRBV6-5 and TRBJ2-3; 7 bases align to TRBD1. The V segment lost 4 bases and the J segment 4 bases; nucleotides outside the gene matches: 8. The CDR3 spans 15 residues. CDR1 is MNHEY and CDR2 is SVGAGI in the germline V gene. The CDR3 loop reads CASSSEEGGPDTQYF. The CDR3 DNA is TGTGCCAGCAGTTCCGAGGAAGGGGGCCCAGATACGCAGTATTTT.

The chain recombines TRBV18 with TRBJ2-7; TRBD1 matches at 10 bases. CDR3 length: 16 residues. CDR1 and CDR2 (germline): KGHSH, LQKENI. The V gene end was trimmed by 3 bases and the J gene end by 2 bases; junction bases not matched to a gene: 7. CDR3 DNA: TGTGCCAGCTCACCGATCACCGGGACAGGGGCCTACGAGCAGTACTTC. The encoded protein is CASSPITGTGAYEQYF.

This clone was counted once. The chain is built from TRBV4-1 and TRBJ2-1, with a possible D match to TRBD2 (6 bases). CDR1 and CDR2 (germline): MGHRA, YSYEKL. V was cut by 3 bases and J by 9 bases, with 21 bases left in between. The CDR3 runs to 16 residues. The CDR3 region has the DNA TGCGCCAGCAGCCACGCTCTGGCGGGGATCTATGGTGAGCAGTTCTTC. Amino acids: CASSHALAGIYGEQFF.

This chain joins TRBV29-1 and TRBJ2-1; unclear D gene. Trimming shortened V by 1 base and J by 0 bases, and 7 bases separated the two germline ends. The CDR3 contains 14 residues. Germline V gives CDR1 SQVTM, CDR2 ANQGSEA. The CDR3 sequence is CSVEAEPSYNEQFF. As DNA, the CDR3 is TGCAGCGTTGAAGCCGAGCCCTCCTACAATGAGCAGTTCTTC.

V gene TRBV19 combines with J gene TRBJ2-1, with D possibly being TRBD2 (6 bases). The CDR3 runs to 15 residues. In germline, CDR1 is LNHDA, CDR2 SQIVND (reference sequence). V lost 3 bases and J lost 0, with 9 bases in between. In DNA, the CDR3 is TGTGCCAGTAGTATTGAGACTAGCTCCTACAATGAGCAGTTCTTC. This translates into CASSIETSSYNEQFF.

In the case of this clone: A junction boundary mismatches the germline segment, possibly from a read error. This chain links TRBV11-2 with TRBJ1-3, with D maybe TRBD1 (5 bases). The V gene's germline CDR1 is SGHAT and CDR2 FQNNGV. CDR3 size: 13 residues. The CDR3: CASSLGDSGDSAF. The CDR3, as DNA: TGTGCCAGCAGCTTAGGGGACTCAGGAGACAGTGCGTTT.

J is TRBJ2-5 and V is TRBV2; maybe TRBD2 (5 bases). V was trimmed by 7 bases and J by 5 bases, leaving 11 bases between them. The V gene's germline CDR1 is SNHLY and CDR2 FYNNEI. The CDR3 has 12 amino acids. The CDR3 DNA reads as TGTGCCAGCATGACGGACTCCGAGACCCAGTACTTC. It encodes CASMTDSETQYF.

The V call is TRBV6-1, the J call TRBJ2-1; 7 positions match TRBD2. The CDR3 length is 15 residues. Germline CDR1 reads MNHNS; CDR2 reads SASEGT. Trimming took 4 bases from V and 4 from J; bases not matched to a gene: 7. The CDR3, as DNA: TGTGCCAGCAGTGCCTCCAGCGGGGTTTACAATGAGCAGTTCTTC. It yields the protein CASSASSGVYNEQFF.

V and J are TRBV10-2 and TRBJ2-5; TRBD2 aligns across 9 bases. The CDR3 is 19 amino acids. V lost 6 bases and J lost 0; bases outside the gene matches: 17. Per germline, CDR1 WSHSY and CDR2 SAAADI. The CDR3 sequence: CASSTGLAIGGRYQETQYF. DNA for the CDR3: TGCGCCAGCAGCACGGGACTAGCCATAGGGGGACGGTACCAAGAGACCCAGTACTTC.

CDR3 nucleotides: TGTGCCAGCAGTTTCCCACCTGGGGAGCTGAACACTGAAGCTTTCTTT. Its translation is CASSFPPGELNTEAFF. The chain employs TRBV28 and TRBJ1-1; D remains unclear. The CDR3 extends over 16 amino acids. The germline gives CDR1 MDHEN, CDR2 SYDVKM. The V and J ends lost 3 bases and 0 bases respectively, with 14 bases between them.